This T cell receptor beta chain was captured in a study of blood T cell repertoires in COVID-19. TCRdb's copy holds only in-frame clones and misses some; the assay was immunoSEQ multiplex PCR. The data contain under 30,000 clones, about 89% of them singletons. This clone appeared a single time. CDR1 and CDR2 from the germline V gene are SGHRS and YFSETQ. V dropped 0 bases and J dropped 0; count of bases not matched to a gene: 9. This CDR3 spans 19 amino acids. Sample: peripheral blood. This clonotype originated in a human donor with active COVID-19. The donor label of this sample is uncertain. V usage is TRBV5-1 and J usage is TRBJ2-3, with 11 positions matching TRBD2. Here the CDR3 DNA reads TGCGCCAGCAGCTTGGTACTAGCGGGAGTATTTTCTAGCACAGATACGCAGTATTTT. Translated: CASSLVLAGVFSSTDTQYF.